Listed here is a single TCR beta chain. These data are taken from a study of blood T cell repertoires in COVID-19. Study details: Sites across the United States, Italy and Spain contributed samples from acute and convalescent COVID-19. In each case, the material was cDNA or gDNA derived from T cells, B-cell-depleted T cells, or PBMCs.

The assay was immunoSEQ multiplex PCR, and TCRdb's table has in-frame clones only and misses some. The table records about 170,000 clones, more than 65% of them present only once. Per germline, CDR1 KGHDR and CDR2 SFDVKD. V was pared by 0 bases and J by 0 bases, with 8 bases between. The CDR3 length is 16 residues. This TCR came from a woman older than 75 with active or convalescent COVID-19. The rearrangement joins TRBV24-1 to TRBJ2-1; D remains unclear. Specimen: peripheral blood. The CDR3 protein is CATSDLSESSYNEQFF. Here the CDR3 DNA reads TGTGCCACCAGTGATTTGTCCGAGAGCTCCTACAATGAGCAGTTCTTC.